Listed here are 6 T cell receptor beta chains from one sample, sequenced in a study of shared clonotypes between healthy human individuals. Method: immunoSEQ multiplex PCR; TCRdb's copy keeps in-frame clones and lacks some. Of about 1.1 million clones listed, about four fifths are singletons. Sequenced sample: memory CD4+ T cells from PBMCs. Subset defined: CD45RA-negative fraction. These receptors originate from a man aged 18 to 30 in good health. Some clones in this sample may be carry-over from other donors' samples.

The chain carries TRBV11-2 and TRBJ1-1, with a possible D match to TRBD1 (5 bases). Germline values: CDR1 SGHAT, CDR2 FQNNGV. V was shortened by 7 bases and J by 4 bases, with 16 bases between the two germline ends. CDR3 length: 14 residues. CDR3 sequence reads: CASKRVAGFTEAFF. CDR3 coding DNA: TGTGCCAGCAAGAGGGTTGCAGGGTTCACTGAAGCTTTCTTT.

The chain is built from TRBV7-2 and TRBJ2-3; no reliable D call. The CDR3 runs to 12 residues. V was pared by 2 bases and J by 8 bases, with 8 bases between. In germline, CDR1 is SGHTA, CDR2 FQGNSA. The CDR3 coding sequence is TGTGCCAGCAGCTTAAATAAGGGTACGCAGTATTTT. Residues: CASSLNKGTQYF.

This chain links TRBV5-5 with TRBJ1-1; weak D call: TRBD1 (5 bases). Germline V gene lookup returns CDR1 SGHKS and CDR2 YYEKEE (reference sequence). The CDR3 totals 14 residues. V was trimmed by 0 bases and J by 6 bases, leaving 12 bases between them. The CDR3 here is CASSLGQGRAEAFF. The CDR3 nucleotides are TGTGCCAGCAGCTTGGGGCAGGGTAGGGCTGAAGCTTTCTTT.

This clone has a handful of counts. This chain links TRBV6-1 with TRBJ1-5; maybe TRBD1 (5 bases). Germline CDR1 is MNHNS and CDR2 is SASEGT. Trimming shortened V by 1 base and J by 7 bases, and 14 bases separated the two germline ends. The CDR3 totals 15 residues. The CDR3 here is CASSEGKGFEQPQHF. CDR3 DNA: TGTGCCAGCAGTGAAGGCAAGGGGTTTGAGCAGCCCCAGCATTTT.

The chain employs TRBV27 and TRBJ2-7; 12 bases line up with TRBD2. The CDR3 extends over 15 amino acids. V shed 6 bases and J 1 base; nucleotides not matched to a gene: 4. The germline V gene has CDR1 MNHEY and CDR2 SMNVEV (reference sequence). CDR3 loop: CASRGTSGWSYEQYF. DNA of the CDR3: TGTGCCAGCAGAGGGACTAGCGGGTGGTCCTACGAGCAGTACTTC.

The count of this clone is one. The chain employs TRBV7-2 and TRBJ2-7; the D gene is possibly TRBD1 (5 bases). The CDR3 is 16 residues long. Germline V gives CDR1 SGHTA, CDR2 FQGNSA. The V and J ends lost 4 bases and 2 bases respectively, with 18 bases between them. The CDR3 sequence: CASSSQPRQSTYEQYF. The CDR3 coding sequence is TGTGCCAGCAGCTCCCAGCCCCGACAGAGCACCTACGAGCAGTACTTC.